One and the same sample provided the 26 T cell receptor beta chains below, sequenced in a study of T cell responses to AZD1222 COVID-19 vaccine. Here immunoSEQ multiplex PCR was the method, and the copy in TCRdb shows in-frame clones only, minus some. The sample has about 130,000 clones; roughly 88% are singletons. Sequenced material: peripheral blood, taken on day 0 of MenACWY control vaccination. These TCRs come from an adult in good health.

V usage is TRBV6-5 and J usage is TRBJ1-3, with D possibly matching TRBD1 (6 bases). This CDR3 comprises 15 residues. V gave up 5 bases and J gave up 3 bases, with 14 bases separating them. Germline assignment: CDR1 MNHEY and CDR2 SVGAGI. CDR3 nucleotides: TGTGCCAGCAGTACGGACAGTTCGATTGGAAACACCATATATTTT. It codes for CASSTDSSIGNTIYF.

Written as DNA, the CDR3 is TGCGCCAGCAGCTTGGTACTAGCGGGAGGGCGGACCGGGGAGCTGTTTTTT. Translating it yields CASSLVLAGGRTGELFF. The V gene is TRBV5-1, the J gene TRBJ2-2; 13 bases are a match to TRBD2. The CDR3 covers 17 residues. CDR1 and CDR2 (germline): SGHRS, YFSETQ. The V segment lost 0 bases and the J segment 5 bases; nucleotides outside the gene matches: 4.

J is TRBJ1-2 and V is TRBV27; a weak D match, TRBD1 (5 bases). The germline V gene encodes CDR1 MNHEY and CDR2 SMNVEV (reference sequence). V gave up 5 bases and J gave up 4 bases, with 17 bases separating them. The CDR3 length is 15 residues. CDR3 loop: CASSLGTRNPYGYTF. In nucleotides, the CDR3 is TGTGCCAGCAGTCTCGGGACTAGGAATCCCTATGGCTACACCTTC.

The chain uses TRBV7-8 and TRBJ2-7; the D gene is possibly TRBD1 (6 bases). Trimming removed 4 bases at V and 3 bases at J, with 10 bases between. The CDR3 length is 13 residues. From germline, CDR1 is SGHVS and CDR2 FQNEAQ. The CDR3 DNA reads TGTGCCAGCAGCTCAGGACAGAGCTACGAGCAGTACGTC. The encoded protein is CASSSGQSYEQYV.

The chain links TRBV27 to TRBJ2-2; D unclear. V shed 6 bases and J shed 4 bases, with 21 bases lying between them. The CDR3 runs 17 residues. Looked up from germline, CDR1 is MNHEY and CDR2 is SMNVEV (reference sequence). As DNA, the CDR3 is TGTGCCAGCAGCCGCCGCAGGCAGGTTGGTACCACCGGGGAGCTGTTTTTT. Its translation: CASSRRRQVGTTGELFF.

Here the CDR3 DNA reads TGCGCCAGCAGCCAAGGCCCAGAAGAGACCCAGTACTTC. Translating it yields CASSQGPEETQYF. V gene TRBV4-1 combines with J gene TRBJ2-5; D gene unclear. CDR3 length equals 13 residues. V was pared by 1 base and J by 3 bases, with 6 bases between. Germline V gene sequence: CDR1 MGHRA, CDR2 YSYEKL.

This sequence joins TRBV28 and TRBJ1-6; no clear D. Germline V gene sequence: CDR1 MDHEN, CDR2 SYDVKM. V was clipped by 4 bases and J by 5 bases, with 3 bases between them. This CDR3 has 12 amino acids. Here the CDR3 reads CASSSNNSPLHF. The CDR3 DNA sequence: TGTGCCAGCAGTTCCAATAATTCACCCCTCCACTTT.

The CDR3 DNA follows: TGTGCCAGCAGCTTGGCGGGCTCCTCCTACAATGAGCAGTTCTTC. It is translated as CASSLAGSSYNEQFF. The J gene is TRBJ2-1, the V gene TRBV5-4; D unclear. Germline assignment: CDR1 SGHNT and CDR2 YYREEE (reference sequence). V lost 0 bases and J 0 bases, leaving 7 bases between the germline ends. The CDR3 consists of 15 residues.

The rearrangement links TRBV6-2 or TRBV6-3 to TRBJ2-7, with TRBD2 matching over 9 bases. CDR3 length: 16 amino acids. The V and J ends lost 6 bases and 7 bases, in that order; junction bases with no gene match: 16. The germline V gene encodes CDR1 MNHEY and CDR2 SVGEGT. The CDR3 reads CASSSSPSGGLEEQYV. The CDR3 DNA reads TGTGCCAGCAGCAGCTCGCCCAGCGGGGGGTTGGAAGAGCAGTACGTC.

The CDR3 DNA sequence: TGTGCCAGCAGTTACTGGAAGGGGCTACAAGAGACCCAGTACTTC. Translated, it gives CASSYWKGLQETQYF. The rearrangement joins TRBV6-2 or TRBV6-3 to TRBJ2-5; tentatively, D is TRBD1 (5 bases). Germline CDR1 reads MNHEY; CDR2 reads SVGEGT. The CDR3 has 15 residues. Deletions cut 1 base from V and 2 bases from J, with 11 bases between.

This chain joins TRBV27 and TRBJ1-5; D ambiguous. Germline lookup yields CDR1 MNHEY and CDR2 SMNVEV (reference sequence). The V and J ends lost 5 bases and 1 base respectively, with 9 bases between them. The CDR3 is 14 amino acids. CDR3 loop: CASSHDMSNQPQHF. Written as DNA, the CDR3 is TGTGCCAGCAGTCACGACATGAGCAATCAGCCCCAGCATTTT.

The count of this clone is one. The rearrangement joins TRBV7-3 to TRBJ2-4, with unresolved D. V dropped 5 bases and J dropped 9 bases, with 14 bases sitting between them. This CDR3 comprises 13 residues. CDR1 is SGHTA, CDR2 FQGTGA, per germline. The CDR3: CASSPGPFGIQYF. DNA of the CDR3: TGTGCCAGCAGCCCCGGTCCTTTCGGCATTCAGTACTTC.

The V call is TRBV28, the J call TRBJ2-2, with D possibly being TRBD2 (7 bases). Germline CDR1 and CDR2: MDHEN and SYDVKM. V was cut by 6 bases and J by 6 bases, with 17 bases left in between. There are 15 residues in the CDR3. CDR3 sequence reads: CASSPSGGYAGELFF. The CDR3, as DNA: TGTGCCAGCAGCCCCTCGGGGGGCTATGCCGGGGAGCTGTTTTTT. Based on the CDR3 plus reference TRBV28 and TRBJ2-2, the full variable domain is DVKVTQSSRYLVKRTGEKVFLECVQDMDHENMFWYRQDPGLGLRLIYFSYDVKMKEKGDIPEGYSVSREKKERFSLILESASTNQTSMYLCASSPSGGYAGELFFGEGSRLTVL.

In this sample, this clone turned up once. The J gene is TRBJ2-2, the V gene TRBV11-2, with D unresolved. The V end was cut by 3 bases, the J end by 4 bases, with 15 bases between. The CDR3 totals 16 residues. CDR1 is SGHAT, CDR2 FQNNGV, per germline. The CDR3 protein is CASSFWATAGTGELFF. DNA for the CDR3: TGTGCCAGCAGCTTTTGGGCCACTGCCGGCACCGGGGAGCTGTTTTTT.

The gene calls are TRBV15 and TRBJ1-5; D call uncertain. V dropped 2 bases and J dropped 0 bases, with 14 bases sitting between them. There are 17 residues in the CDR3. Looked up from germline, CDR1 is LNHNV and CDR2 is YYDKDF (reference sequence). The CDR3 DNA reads TGTGCCACCAGCAGACAGTTTCAAGGGTATAGCAATCAGCCCCAGCATTTT. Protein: CATSRQFQGYSNQPQHF.

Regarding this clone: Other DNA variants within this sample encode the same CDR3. The CDR3 bases are TGCAGTGCTAGTTGGGGTCGCGGGAACACTGAAGCTTTCTTT. Encoded protein: CSASWGRGNTEAFF. This chain links TRBV20-1 with TRBJ1-1; D is unresolved. Trimming removed 3 bases from V and 1 base from J, with 12 bases in between. CDR1 and CDR2 from the germline V gene are DFQATT and SNEGSKA (reference sequence). The CDR3 contains 14 residues.

In DNA, the CDR3 is TGTGCCAGCAGGCCCGACAGGGGCCATGGCTACACCTTC. Its translation is CASRPDRGHGYTF. V gene TRBV7-9 combines with J gene TRBJ1-2; TRBD1 aligns across 8 bases. The CDR3 extends over 13 amino acids. Germline assignment: CDR1 SEHNR and CDR2 FQNEAQ (reference sequence). With 6 bases clipped from V and 6 bases from J, the junction kept 6 bases outside the gene matches.

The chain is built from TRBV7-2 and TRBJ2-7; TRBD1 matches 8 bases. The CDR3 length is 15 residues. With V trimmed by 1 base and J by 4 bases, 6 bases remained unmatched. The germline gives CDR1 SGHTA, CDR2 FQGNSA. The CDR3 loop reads CASSLEVRGPYEQYF. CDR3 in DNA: TGTGCCAGCAGCTTAGAAGTCAGGGGGCCGTACGAGCAGTACTTC.

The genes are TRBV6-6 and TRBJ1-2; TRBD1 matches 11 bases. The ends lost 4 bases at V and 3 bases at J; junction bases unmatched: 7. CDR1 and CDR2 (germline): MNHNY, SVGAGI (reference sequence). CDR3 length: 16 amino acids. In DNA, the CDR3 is TGTGCCAGCAGTTCAGCCGGGACAGGGGGGGACTATGGCTACACCTTC. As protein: CASSSAGTGGDYGYTF.

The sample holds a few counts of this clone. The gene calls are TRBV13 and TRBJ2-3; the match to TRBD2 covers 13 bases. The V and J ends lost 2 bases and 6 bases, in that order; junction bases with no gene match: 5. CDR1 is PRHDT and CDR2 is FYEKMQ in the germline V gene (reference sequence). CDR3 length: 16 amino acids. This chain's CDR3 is CASSLRTSGSSDTQYF. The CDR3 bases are TGTGCCAGCAGCTTAAGGACTAGCGGGAGTTCGGATACGCAGTATTTT.

CDR3 in amino acids: CSASGGLGWDGPDTQYF. In DNA, the CDR3 is TGCAGTGCTAGTGGAGGACTAGGGTGGGATGGTCCAGATACGCAGTATTTT. The chain has TRBV20-1 and TRBJ2-3; TRBD2 agrees at 7 bases. The germline gives CDR1 DFQATT, CDR2 SNEGSKA (reference sequence). The CDR3 extends over 17 amino acids. Germline trimming cut 3 bases from V and 4 bases from J; bases unmatched to any gene: 16.

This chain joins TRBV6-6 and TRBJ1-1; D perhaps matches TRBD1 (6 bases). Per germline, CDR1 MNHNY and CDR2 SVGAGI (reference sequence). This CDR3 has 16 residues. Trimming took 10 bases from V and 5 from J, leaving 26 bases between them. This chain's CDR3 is CATHIGTRRSRTEAFF. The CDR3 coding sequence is TGTGCCACCCACATCGGGACAAGACGATCGAGGACTGAAGCTTTCTTT.

This CDR3 reads CASSLWALGTKNEQFF. The CDR3 region has the DNA TGTGCCAGCAGTTTATGGGCCTTAGGCACTAAGAATGAGCAGTTCTTC. V usage is TRBV27 and J usage is TRBJ2-1; no definite D call. The CDR3 has 16 residues. CDR1 and CDR2 (germline): MNHEY, SMNVEV (reference sequence). Trimming took off 1 base at V and 7 bases at J, with 17 bases between the two ends.

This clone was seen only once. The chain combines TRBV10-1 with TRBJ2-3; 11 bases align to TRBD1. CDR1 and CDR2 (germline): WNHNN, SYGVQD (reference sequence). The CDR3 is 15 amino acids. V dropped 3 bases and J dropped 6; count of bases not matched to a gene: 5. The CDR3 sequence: CASSDRTGGGDTQYF. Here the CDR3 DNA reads TGCGCCAGCAGTGACCGGACAGGGGGCGGGGATACGCAGTATTTT.

The CDR3: CASSQWTVGHEQYF. The CDR3 region has the DNA TGTGCCAGCAGCCAGTGGACAGTTGGCCACGAGCAGTACTTC. The chain links TRBV3-1 (or the pseudogene TRBV3-2) to TRBJ2-7, with D maybe TRBD1 (6 bases). In germline, CDR1 is LGHDT, CDR2 YNNKEL (reference sequence). The CDR3 has 14 amino acids. V was clipped by 3 bases and J by 5 bases, with 14 bases between them.

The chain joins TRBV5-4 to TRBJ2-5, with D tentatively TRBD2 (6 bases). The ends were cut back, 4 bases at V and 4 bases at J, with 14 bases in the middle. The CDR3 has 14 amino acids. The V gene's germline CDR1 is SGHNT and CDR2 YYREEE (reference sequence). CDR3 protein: CASSPRGTPETQYF. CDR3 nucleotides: TGTGCCAGCAGCCCTCGGGGGACCCCAGAGACCCAGTACTTC.